This entry is about one T cell receptor beta chain. Blood (less than 2.6 ml) was collected from every donor individually. The data stem from a study of monozygotic twins with inflammatory bowel disease. TCRdb reprocessed the 5' RACE reads and reports one entry per CDR3 protein, with no DNA. In total, the table holds about 330,000 distinct CDR3 sequences. This clonotype originated in a human donor with ulcerative colitis or Crohn's disease, or a healthy co-twin of an affected twin (not recorded which). Sequenced: blood.

The CDR3 sequence is CASSRDLNTEAFF. The chain has TRBV7-3 and TRBJ1-1. The CDR3 consists of 13 residues. CDR1 and CDR2 (germline): SGHTA, FQGTGA.